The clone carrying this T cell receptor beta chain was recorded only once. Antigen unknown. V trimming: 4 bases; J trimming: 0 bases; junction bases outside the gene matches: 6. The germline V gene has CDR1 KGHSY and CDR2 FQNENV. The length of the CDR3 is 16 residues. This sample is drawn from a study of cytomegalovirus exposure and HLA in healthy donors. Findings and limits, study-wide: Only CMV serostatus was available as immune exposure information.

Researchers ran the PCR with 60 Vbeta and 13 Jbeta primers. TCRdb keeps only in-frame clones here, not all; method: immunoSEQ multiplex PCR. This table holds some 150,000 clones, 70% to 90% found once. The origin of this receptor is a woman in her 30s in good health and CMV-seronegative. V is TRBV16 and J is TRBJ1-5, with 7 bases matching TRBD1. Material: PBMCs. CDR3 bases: TGTGCCAGCAGCCCAGACGGACAGGTTAGCAATCAGCCCCAGCATTTT. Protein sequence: CASSPDGQVSNQPQHF.